The T cell receptor beta chain described here comes from a study of shared clonotypes between healthy human individuals. Naive CD8 isolation took CD45RO-negative cells positively selected for CCR7 and excluded terminally differentiated effector memory CD45RA+ cells. The method was immunoSEQ multiplex PCR; TCRdb's version includes in-frame clones alone and lacks a portion of them. The repertoire has about 590,000 clones, around 95% of them found once; the top ten carry roughly 0.1%. The germline CDR1 and CDR2 sequences are MNHNS and SASEGT. Trimming at V came to 4 bases and at J to 3 bases, leaving 7 bases not matched to a gene. The CDR3 extends over 15 amino acids.

The specimen sequenced was naive CD8+ T cells sorted from blood. This sequence joins TRBV6-1 and TRBJ1-2, with 8 bases aligning to TRBD1. The clonotype originates from a woman aged 25 to 45 in good health. The CDR3 DNA follows: TGTGCCAGCAGTGCCCTGGGGACAGGACACTATGGCTACACCTTC. The encoded protein is CASSALGTGHYGYTF.